These T cell receptor beta chains were read from a single sample in a study of PD-1 blockade in classical Hodgkin lymphoma. Produced via immunoSEQ multiplex PCR; TCRdb's table is partial and in-frame only. The table lists 20,000 to 25,000 clones, roughly 90% of them singletons. The sequenced material came from CD4+ T cells from blood. These TCRs come from a human donor with classical Hodgkin lymphoma. Both conserved end residues are part of each CDR3. A D gene is named only where the DNA matches it firmly. Not every row has a clone size; where given, it reads once, few, many or a size class.

V: TRBV30; J: TRBJ2-7; D: NA; size: NA; DNA: TGTGCCTGGAGGCCCCGGGACAAAGCCTTCTACGAGCAGTACTTC; CDR3: CAWRPRDKAFYEQYF
V: TRBV5-4; J: TRBJ1-4; D: TRBD1; size: once; DNA: TGTGCCAGCAGCTGGAGGGGGCGTGGAGATGAAAAACTGTTTTTT; CDR3: CASSWRGRGDEKLFF
V: TRBV5-1; J: TRBJ2-5; D: NA; size: NA; DNA: TGCGCCAGCAGCCTCGTGGGGTTGGCGGCAGAGACCCAGTACTTC; CDR3: CASSLVGLAAETQYF
V: TRBV28; J: TRBJ1-2; D: NA; size: NA; DNA: TGTGCCAGCAGTCTTCCGGGGGGGTACGGCTACACCTTC; CDR3: CASSLPGGYGYTF
V: TRBV2; J: TRBJ2-7; D: NA; size: NA; DNA: TGTGCCAGCAGTGAGGGAAATACGATTTTC; CDR3: CASSEGNTIF
V: TRBV5-1; J: TRBJ2-3; D: TRBD2; size: NA; DNA: TGCGCCAGCAGGGTAGCGGGAGTTAGGGATACGCAGTATTTT; CDR3: CASRVAGVRDTQYF
V: TRBV4-3; J: TRBJ1-3; D: NA; size: NA; DNA: TGCGCCAGCAGCCACGATGCCCACTCTGGAAACACCATATATTTT; CDR3: CASSHDAHSGNTIYF
V: TRBV5-1; J: TRBJ2-1; D: NA; size: NA; DNA: TGCGCCAGCAGCTTGGTAGGGCAGAGATCCTACAATGAGCAGTTCTTC; CDR3: CASSLVGQRSYNEQFF
V: TRBV30; J: TRBJ1-5; D: NA; size: NA; DNA: TGTGCCTGGAGACGACGACAGGCCGGTCAGCCCCAGCATTTT; CDR3: CAWRRRQAGQPQHF
V: TRBV5-6; J: TRBJ1-6; D: NA; size: NA; DNA: TGTGCCAGCAGCTTCTGGCAGTCGGGGAATTCACCCCTCCACTTT; CDR3: CASSFWQSGNSPLHF
V: TRBV4-3; J: TRBJ1-3; D: NA; size: once; DNA: TGCGCCAGCAGCCAACGAACAGGGATCGGAAACACCATATATTTT; CDR3: CASSQRTGIGNTIYF
V: TRBV7-9; J: TRBJ2-5; D: NA; size: NA; DNA: TGTGCCAGCAGGGGTCTTACGGAGAAAGGGACCCAGTACTTC; CDR3: CASRGLTEKGTQYF
V: TRBV27; J: TRBJ1-2; D: NA; size: NA; DNA: TGTGCCAGCAGCGGGACTTCGGCGGGTGGCTACACCTTC; CDR3: CASSGTSAGGYTF
V: TRBV9; J: TRBJ1-5; D: NA; size: NA; DNA: TGTGCCAGCAGCGTAGAAGGTCAGCCCCAGCATTTT; CDR3: CASSVEGQPQHF
V: TRBV6-1; J: TRBJ1-1; D: TRBD1; size: NA; DNA: TGTGCCAGCAGCTTGACAGGGGCCTACACTGAAGCTTTCTTT; CDR3: CASSLTGAYTEAFF
V: TRBV18; J: TRBJ2-3; D: NA; size: NA; DNA: TGTGCCAGCTCACCGTATTCGACTGGGACAGATACGCAGTATTTT; CDR3: CASSPYSTGTDTQYF
V: TRBV10-3; J: TRBJ1-1; D: NA; size: NA; DNA: TGTGCCACTGCGGGGCCGGTGAACACTGAAGCTTTCTTT; CDR3: CATAGPVNTEAFF
V: TRBV2; J: TRBJ1-2; D: TRBD1; size: NA; DNA: TGTGCCAGCAGTCCGGACAGGGTGTGGGTTGTTGGATCTGGCTACACCTTC; CDR3: CASSPDRVWVVGSGYTF
V: TRBV15; J: TRBJ1-3; D: NA; size: NA; DNA: TGTGCCACCAGCAGAGCGGGCGGGCTAGGTGGAAACACCATATATTTT; CDR3: CATSRAGGLGGNTIYF
V: TRBV14; J: TRBJ2-3; D: NA; size: NA; DNA: TGTGCCAGCAGCCAACCGGTTCCGACCGGTTACGCAGATACGCAGTATTTT; CDR3: CASSQPVPTGYADTQYF
V: TRBV27; J: TRBJ1-5; D: NA; size: NA; DNA: TGTGCCAGCAGTTTAGGGGGTAGCCAGCCCCAGCATTTT; CDR3: CASSLGGSQPQHF
V: TRBV5-6; J: TRBJ2-5; D: NA; size: NA; DNA: TGTGCCAGCAGCTCGCAGGCAACCCTCCAGACCCAGTACTTC; CDR3: CASSSQATLQTQYF
V: TRBV5-1; J: TRBJ2-5; D: TRBD2; size: once; DNA: TGCGCCAGCAGCGCGTCGGGGAGGGGATTCCGGGAGACCCAGTACTTC; CDR3: CASSASGRGFRETQYF
V: TRBV2; J: TRBJ1-6; D: TRBD1; size: NA; DNA: TGTGCCAGCAGTGCGGGACAGGCCCTTCTTCCCCTCCACTTT; CDR3: CASSAGQALLPLHF
V: TRBV7-8; J: TRBJ2-6; D: NA; size: NA; DNA: TGTGCCAGCAGCTTAGATTGGGGGGCCGCGGTCAGGGTTAGTGAAGGGGCCAACGTCCTGACTTTC; CDR3: CASSLDWGAAVRVSEGANVLTF
V: TRBV6-5; J: TRBJ2-7; D: NA; size: NA; DNA: TGTGCCAGCAGTTACTCGCTTCTCGGGGGCTACGAGCAGTACTTC; CDR3: CASSYSLLGGYEQYF
V: TRBV16; J: TRBJ2-7; D: TRBD1; size: NA; DNA: TGTGCCAGCAGCCAAGACAGGGTAACCTACGAGCAGTACTTC; CDR3: CASSQDRVTYEQYF
V: TRBV6-1; J: TRBJ2-6; D: TRBD2; size: NA; DNA: TGTGCCAGCAGTGGCGGACTAGCGGGCTCTGGGGCCAACGTCCTGACTTTC; CDR3: CASSGGLAGSGANVLTF
V: TRBV10-3; J: TRBJ2-3; D: NA; size: NA; DNA: TGTGCCATCAGTGCGGCGAGAGCGGCAGATACGCAGTATTTT; CDR3: CAISAARAADTQYF
V: TRBV13; J: TRBJ2-3; D: NA; size: NA; DNA: TGTGCCAGCAGCGCTTCCGATACGCAGTATTTT; CDR3: CASSASDTQYF
V: TRBV4-1; J: TRBJ1-6; D: NA; size: NA; DNA: TGCGCCAGCAGAGGAAACAGGGATCGGGGGCCCCTCCACTTT; CDR3: CASRGNRDRGPLHF
V: TRBV28; J: TRBJ1-1; D: NA; size: NA; DNA: TGTGCCAGCAGTTCTCACAGGAACACTGAAGCTTTCTTT; CDR3: CASSSHRNTEAFF
V: TRBV5-1; J: TRBJ2-5; D: TRBD2; size: once; DNA: TGCGCCAGCAGCTGGACCGCGGGGGAAGAGACCCAGTACTTC; CDR3: CASSWTAGEETQYF
V: TRBV27; J: TRBJ1-1; D: NA; size: once; DNA: TGTGCCAGCAGTCGGAAGCAATGGGAGCGCACTGAAGCTTTCTTT; CDR3: CASSRKQWERTEAFF
V: TRBV7-8; J: TRBJ1-1; D: NA; size: NA; DNA: TGTGCCAGCAGCCCTCTTATGAGACTGAACACTGAAGCTTTCTTT; CDR3: CASSPLMRLNTEAFF
V: TRBV7-9; J: TRBJ2-7; D: NA; size: NA; DNA: TGTGCCAGCAGCTTCTTATCGGGAGAGCAGTACTTC; CDR3: CASSFLSGEQYF
V: TRBV5-8; J: TRBJ1-5; D: NA; size: NA; DNA: TGTGCCAGCAGCTTGGTTGAGGGTCAGCCCCAGCATTTT; CDR3: CASSLVEGQPQHF
V: TRBV5-1; J: TRBJ2-5; D: NA; size: NA; DNA: TGCGCCAGCAGCATCGAAGAGACCCAGTACTTC; CDR3: CASSIEETQYF
V: TRBV25-1; J: TRBJ1-6; D: NA; size: once; DNA: TGTGCCAGCAGTGAGGGGAAGGATTCACCCCTCCACTTT; CDR3: CASSEGKDSPLHF
V: TRBV9; J: TRBJ1-1; D: NA; size: once; DNA: TGTGCCAGCAGCCATTTACAGGTGCCGAACACTGAAGCTTTCTTT; CDR3: CASSHLQVPNTEAFF
V: TRBV4-3; J: TRBJ2-7; D: TRBD1; size: NA; DNA: TGCGCCAGCAGCGCGTTGGTCGGACAGGGGTCCTACGAGCAGTACTTC; CDR3: CASSALVGQGSYEQYF
V: TRBV5-6; J: TRBJ2-1; D: TRBD1; size: few; DNA: TGTGCCAGCAGCTTGGCCTCATGGCTAGGGACAGGGTTCAATGAGCAGTTCTTC; CDR3: CASSLASWLGTGFNEQFF
V: TRBV5-6; J: TRBJ2-1; D: NA; size: NA; DNA: TGTGCCAGCAGCTACCGACAGTGGTATAGCTCCTACAATGAGCAGTTCTTC; CDR3: CASSYRQWYSSYNEQFF
V: TRBV5-1; J: TRBJ2-1; D: TRBD2; size: NA; DNA: TGCGCCAGCAGCTGGCGTCCGGGACTAGTAAATGAGCAGTTCTTC; CDR3: CASSWRPGLVNEQFF
V: TRBV6-1; J: TRBJ2-7; D: TRBD1; size: NA; DNA: TGTGCCAGCCCTAGGGGGCCGGAGCAGTACTTC; CDR3: CASPRGPEQYF
V: TRBV4-1; J: TRBJ2-1; D: NA; size: once; DNA: TGCGCCAGCAGCCGGAGAGGGAGCAGGGAGCAGTTCTTC; CDR3: CASSRRGSREQFF
V: TRBV4-1; J: TRBJ2-3; D: TRBD2; size: NA; DNA: TGCGCCAGCAGCCTATTCTTAGCGGGGGGGCGGACAGATACGCAGTATTTT; CDR3: CASSLFLAGGRTDTQYF
V: TRBV28; J: TRBJ2-1; D: NA; size: NA; DNA: TGTGCCAGCAGCCCTTATACAGAGGGCTACAATGAGCAGTTCTTC; CDR3: CASSPYTEGYNEQFF
V: TRBV7-9; J: TRBJ1-1; D: NA; size: NA; DNA: TGTGCCAGCAGCTTAGTTTTCGGGGAGGTCGACACTGAAGCTTTCTTT; CDR3: CASSLVFGEVDTEAFF
V: TRBV5-3; J: TRBJ1-1; D: NA; size: NA; DNA: TGTGCCAGAAGCTTACACGCTGTGGGTAACACTGAAGCTTTCTTT; CDR3: CARSLHAVGNTEAFF
V: TRBV28; J: TRBJ2-5; D: NA; size: NA; DNA: TGTGCCAGCAGCCGCAGGGGCCTGGGGGAGACCCAGTACTTC; CDR3: CASSRRGLGETQYF
V: TRBV5-1; J: TRBJ2-7; D: TRBD2; size: NA; DNA: TGCGCCAGCAGCCTCGGGACTAGCGGGAATCACGAGCAGTACTTC; CDR3: CASSLGTSGNHEQYF
V: TRBV19; J: TRBJ1-4; D: NA; size: NA; DNA: TGTGCCAGTAGCAATAGGGGAGGTAATGAAAAACTGTTTTTT; CDR3: CASSNRGGNEKLFF
V: TRBV20-1; J: TRBJ1-2; D: NA; size: few; DNA: TGCAGTGCTAGAGATGGCAGCGGCTACACCTTC; CDR3: CSARDGSGYTF
V: TRBV7-6; J: TRBJ1-2; D: NA; size: NA; DNA: TGTGCCAGCAGCCCTCGAGGGGTTGCCTATGGCTACACCTTC; CDR3: CASSPRGVAYGYTF
V: TRBV5-6; J: TRBJ1-2; D: NA; size: NA; DNA: TGTGCCAGCAGCCCGACCGACGCCCCGGGCGGCTACACCTTC; CDR3: CASSPTDAPGGYTF
V: TRBV5-5; J: TRBJ2-1; D: TRBD2; size: NA; DNA: TGTGCCAGCAGCTACATAGCGGGACTGTACAATGAGCAGTTCTTC; CDR3: CASSYIAGLYNEQFF
V: TRBV29-1; J: TRBJ2-7; D: NA; size: NA; DNA: TGCAGCGTTGCCGCCACGCCTAGCGTTACCTACGAGCAGTACTTC; CDR3: CSVAATPSVTYEQYF